The rows below give T cell receptor beta chains drawn from one sample of a study of blood T cell repertoires in COVID-19. Clones were read by immunoSEQ multiplex PCR, and TCRdb kept only the in-frame ones, dropping some. The sample includes 340,000 or so clones, 80% to 90% seen only once; the top ten take 2.5% to 3%. Sequencing input: peripheral blood. The receptors originated from a man aged 25-45 years with active or convalescent COVID-19. Both conserved end residues are part of each CDR3. The size of a clone is reported for some rows only, either as once, few or many, or as a class for expanded clones.

V,size,CDR3
TRBV11-3,.,CASSLVSGGTNEQYF
TRBV4-1,.,CASRTLDGSNQPQHF
TRBV15,.,CATSREKEGDEQFF
TRBV29-1,.,CSVGSSPLHF
TRBV28,.,CASSLADGASGETQYF
TRBV19,.,CASSLGQGRTDTQYF
TRBV7-9,.,CASSSEGGASGYTF
TRBV12-5,.,CASGWTGQGRSYEQYF
TRBV18,.,CASSPAGPGELFF
TRBV30,.,CAWSDDTYSGNTIYF
TRBV30,.,CAWSERGPQPQHF
TRBV5-1,.,CASSLDFQISYNEQFF
TRBV5-1,.,CASSSTSGGVKTQYF
TRBV5-1,.,CASSLGTNRGSPLHF
TRBV11-3,once,CASSPEADSSYEQYF
TRBV30,.,CAWSPGQGYEQYF
TRBV14,.,CASSQRITSNTEAFF
TRBV24-1,.,CATSEGLRDGYTF
TRBV6-5,.,CASSYSGGTEAFF
TRBV2,.,CASSVPGQRYYGYTF
TRBV5-1,.,CASSLATPDTQYF
TRBV9,.,CASSVNPGGETQYF
TRBV29-1,once,CSVEGQGEEKLFF
TRBV30,.,CAWSYGGNTEAFF
TRBV7-8,.,CASSLAGGQSYEQYF
TRBV6-1,.,CASSERSNTGELFF
TRBV5-1,.,CASSLVQGKSDTQYF
TRBV6-5,.,CASSYSGVSVQFF
TRBV28,.,CASSLGGITDTQYF
TRBV24-1,few,CATSDLAQSTDTQYF
TRBV5-1,.,CASSSGQGGSDTQYF
TRBV19,.,CASRTLDRGRTPLSGANVLTF
TRBV27,.,CASRRDRGYTEAFF